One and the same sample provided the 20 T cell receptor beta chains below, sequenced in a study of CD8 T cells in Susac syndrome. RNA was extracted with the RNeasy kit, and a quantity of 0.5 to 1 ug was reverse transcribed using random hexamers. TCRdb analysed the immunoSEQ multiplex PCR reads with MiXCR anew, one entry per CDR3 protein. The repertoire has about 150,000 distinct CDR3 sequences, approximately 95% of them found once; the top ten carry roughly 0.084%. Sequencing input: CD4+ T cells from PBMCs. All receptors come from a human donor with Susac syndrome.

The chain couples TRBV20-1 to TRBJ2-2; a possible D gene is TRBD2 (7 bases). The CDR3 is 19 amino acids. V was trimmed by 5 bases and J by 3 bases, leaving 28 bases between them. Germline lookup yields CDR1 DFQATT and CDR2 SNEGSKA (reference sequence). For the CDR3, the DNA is TGCAGTGCTTGGGGCCCCCGGAACACAGGGACTACATACACCGGGGAGCTGTTTTTT. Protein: CSAWGPRNTGTTYTGELFF.

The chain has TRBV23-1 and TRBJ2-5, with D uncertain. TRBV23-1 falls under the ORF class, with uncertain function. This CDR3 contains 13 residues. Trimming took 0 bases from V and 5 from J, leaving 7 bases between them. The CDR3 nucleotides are TGCGCCAGCAGTCAATCAGGACGGGAGACCCAGTACTTC. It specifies CASSQSGRETQYF.

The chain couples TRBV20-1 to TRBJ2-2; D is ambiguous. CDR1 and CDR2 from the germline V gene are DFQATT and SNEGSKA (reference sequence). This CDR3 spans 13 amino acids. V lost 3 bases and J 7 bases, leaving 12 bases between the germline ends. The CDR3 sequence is CSARLDVDGELFF. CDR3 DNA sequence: TGCAGTGCTAGGCTAGATGTTGACGGGGAGCTGTTTTTT.

CDR3 region: CASSVNREGWETQYF. CDR3 in DNA: TGTGCCAGCAGCGTAAACCGGGAGGGTTGGGAGACCCAGTACTTC. This chain links TRBV9 with TRBJ2-5; TRBD2 matches at 8 bases. The CDR3 spans 15 residues. CDR1 is SGDLS and CDR2 is YYNGEE in the germline V gene. V trimming: 1 base; J trimming: 5 bases; junction bases outside the gene matches: 7.

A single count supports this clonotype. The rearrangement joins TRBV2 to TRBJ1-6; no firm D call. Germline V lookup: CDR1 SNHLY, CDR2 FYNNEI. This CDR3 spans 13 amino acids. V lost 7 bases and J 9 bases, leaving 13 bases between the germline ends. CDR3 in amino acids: CASTEENSSPLHF. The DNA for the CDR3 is TGTGCCAGCACGGAGGAGAATAGTTCACCCCTCCACTTT.

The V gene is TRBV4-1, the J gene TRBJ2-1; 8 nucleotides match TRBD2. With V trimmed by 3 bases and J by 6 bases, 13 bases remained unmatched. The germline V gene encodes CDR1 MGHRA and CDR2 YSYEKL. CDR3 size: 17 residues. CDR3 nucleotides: TGCGCCAGCAGCCAGGGGGGCGGGAGGTCGGGTGGCAATGAGCAGTTCTTC. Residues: CASSQGGGRSGGNEQFF.

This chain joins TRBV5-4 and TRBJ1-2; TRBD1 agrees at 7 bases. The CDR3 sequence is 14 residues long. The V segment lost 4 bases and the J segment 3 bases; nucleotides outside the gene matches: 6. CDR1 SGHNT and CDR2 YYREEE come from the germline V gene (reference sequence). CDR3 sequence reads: CASSVIGTDYGYTF. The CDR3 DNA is TGTGCCAGCAGCGTAATAGGGACAGACTATGGCTACACCTTC.

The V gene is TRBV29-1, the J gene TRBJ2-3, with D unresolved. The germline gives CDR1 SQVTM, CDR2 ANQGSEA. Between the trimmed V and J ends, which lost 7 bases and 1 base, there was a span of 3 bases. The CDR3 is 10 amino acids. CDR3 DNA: TGCAGCGCGGGCACAGATACGCAGTATTTT. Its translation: CSAGTDTQYF.

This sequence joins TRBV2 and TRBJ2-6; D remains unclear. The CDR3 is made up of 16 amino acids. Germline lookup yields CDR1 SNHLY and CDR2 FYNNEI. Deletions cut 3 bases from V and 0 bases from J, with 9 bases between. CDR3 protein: CASSDVRRSGANVLTF. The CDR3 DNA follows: TGTGCCAGCAGTGATGTACGGCGCTCTGGGGCCAACGTCCTGACTTTC.

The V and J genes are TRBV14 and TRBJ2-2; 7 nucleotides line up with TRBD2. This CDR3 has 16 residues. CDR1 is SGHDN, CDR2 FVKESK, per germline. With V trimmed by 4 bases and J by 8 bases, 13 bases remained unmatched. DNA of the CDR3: TGTGCCAGCAGCCTAAGTCCAGCGGGGCTAGGGGGGGAGCTGTTTTTT. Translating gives CASSLSPAGLGGELFF. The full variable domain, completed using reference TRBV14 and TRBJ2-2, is EAGVTQFPSHSVIEKGQTVTLRCDPISGHDNLYWYRRVMGKEIKFLLHFVKESKQDESGMPNNRFLAERTGGTYSTLKVQPAELEDSGVYFCASSLSPAGLGGELFFGEGSRLTVL.

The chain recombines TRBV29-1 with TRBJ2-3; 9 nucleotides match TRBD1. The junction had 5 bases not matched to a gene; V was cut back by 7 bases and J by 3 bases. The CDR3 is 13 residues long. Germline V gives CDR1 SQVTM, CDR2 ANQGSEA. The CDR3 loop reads CSAKQGATDTQYF. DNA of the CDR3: TGCAGCGCCAAACAGGGGGCAACAGATACGCAGTATTTT.

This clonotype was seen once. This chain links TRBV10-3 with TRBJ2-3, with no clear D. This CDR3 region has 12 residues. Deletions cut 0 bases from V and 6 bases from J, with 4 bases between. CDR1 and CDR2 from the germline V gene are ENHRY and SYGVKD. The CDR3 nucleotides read TGTGCCATCAGTGAGTCGGCCGATACGCAGTATTTT. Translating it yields CAISESADTQYF.

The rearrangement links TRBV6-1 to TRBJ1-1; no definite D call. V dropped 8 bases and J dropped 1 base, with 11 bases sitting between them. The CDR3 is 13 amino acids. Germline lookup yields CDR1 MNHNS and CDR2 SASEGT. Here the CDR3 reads CASHQRGNTEAFF. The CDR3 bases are TGTGCCAGCCACCAACGGGGGAACACTGAAGCTTTCTTT.

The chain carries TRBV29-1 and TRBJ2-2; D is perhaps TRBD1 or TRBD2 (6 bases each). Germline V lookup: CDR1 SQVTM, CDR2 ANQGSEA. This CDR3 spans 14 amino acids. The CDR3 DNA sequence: TGCACCGCTACCGGGGGACAGAACACCGGGGAGCTGTTTTTT. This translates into CTATGGQNTGELFF.

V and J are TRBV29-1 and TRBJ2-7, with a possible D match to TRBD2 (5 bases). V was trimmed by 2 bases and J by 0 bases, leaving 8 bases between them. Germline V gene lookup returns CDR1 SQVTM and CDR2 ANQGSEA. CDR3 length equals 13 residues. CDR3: CSVERRASYEQYF. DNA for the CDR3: TGCAGCGTTGAACGGCGGGCCTCCTACGAGCAGTACTTC.

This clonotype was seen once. This CDR3 is CASSSRGVADTQYF. The CDR3 DNA reads as TGTGCCAGCAGCTCCCGGGGGGTTGCAGATACGCAGTATTTT. The V gene is TRBV7-9, the J gene TRBJ2-3; TRBD2 matches at 7 bases. CDR1 is SEHNR and CDR2 is FQNEAQ in the germline V gene (reference sequence). The length of the CDR3 is 14 residues. The J segment lost 4 bases and the V segment lost 4 bases, leaving 5 bases of the junction unmatched.

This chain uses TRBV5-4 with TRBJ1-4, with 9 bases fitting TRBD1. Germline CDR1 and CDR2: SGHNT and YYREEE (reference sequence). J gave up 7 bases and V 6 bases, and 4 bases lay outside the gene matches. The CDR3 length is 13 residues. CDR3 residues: CASKTGGGEKLFF. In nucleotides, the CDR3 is TGTGCCAGCAAGACAGGGGGGGGTGAAAAACTGTTTTTT. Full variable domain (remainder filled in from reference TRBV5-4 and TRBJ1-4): ETGVTQSPTHLIKTRGQQVTLRCSSQSGHNTVSWYQQALGQGPQFIFQYYREEENGRGNFPPRFSGLQFPNYSSELNVNALELDDSALYLCASKTGGGEKLFFGSGTQLSVL.

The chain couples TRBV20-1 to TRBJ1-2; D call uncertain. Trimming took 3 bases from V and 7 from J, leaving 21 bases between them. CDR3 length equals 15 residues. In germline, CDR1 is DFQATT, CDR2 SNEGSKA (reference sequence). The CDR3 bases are TGCAGTGCTAGCCTCGGACCCATTACCTCCGGTGGCTACACCTTC. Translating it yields CSASLGPITSGGYTF.

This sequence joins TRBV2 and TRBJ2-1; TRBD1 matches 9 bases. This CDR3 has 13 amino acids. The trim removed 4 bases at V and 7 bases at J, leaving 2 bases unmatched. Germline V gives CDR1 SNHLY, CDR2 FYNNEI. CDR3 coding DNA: TGTGCCAGCAGTGTCGACAGGGGGAATGAGCAGTTCTTC. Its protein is CASSVDRGNEQFF.

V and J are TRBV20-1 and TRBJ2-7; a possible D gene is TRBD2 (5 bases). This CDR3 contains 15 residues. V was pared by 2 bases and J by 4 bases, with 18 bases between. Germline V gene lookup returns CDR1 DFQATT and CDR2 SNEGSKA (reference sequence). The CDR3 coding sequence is TGCAGTGCTAGATGGTTAGCGAGGTCAATTTACGAGCAGTACTTC. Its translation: CSARWLARSIYEQYF.